Below, 32 T cell receptor beta chains from the same sample are listed, as sequenced in a study of cytomegalovirus exposure and HLA in healthy donors (dated by TCRdb to the late 2010s). Libraries came from the immunoSEQ multiplex PCR assay. The multiplex PCR relied on a mix of 60 forward primers for TCR Vbeta segments and 13 reverse primers for TCR Jbeta segments. TCRdb's version of the immuneACCESS table is confined to in-frame rearrangements and falls short of the full clone set. An unresolved V gene accounts for under half of the shortfall where checked; the remainder is of unknown origin. This sample has some 110,000 clones in its table, and around 80% of those were observed once. Of the sample, around 4.9% is held by the ten largest clones. Sequenced sample: PBMCs. All receptors derive from a young man in good health and CMV-seropositive.

This sequence joins TRBV6-1 and TRBJ1-3; the D is unclear. This CDR3 comprises 14 residues. The germline V gene encodes CDR1 MNHNS and CDR2 SASEGT. V was pared by 6 bases and J by 4 bases, with 13 bases between. The CDR3 nucleotides read TGTGCCAGCAGGAGGGAGGAATTCGGAAACACCATATATTTT. Protein sequence: CASRREEFGNTIYF.

The chain uses TRBV29-1 and TRBJ1-1, with TRBD1 as a possible D gene (5 bases). V was pared by 0 bases and J by 4 bases, with 15 bases between. Germline V gives CDR1 SQVTM, CDR2 ANQGSEA. The CDR3 loop spans 15 amino acids. This CDR3 reads CSVEDGWQGPTEAFF. CDR3 DNA sequence: TGCAGCGTTGAAGATGGGTGGCAGGGCCCCACTGAAGCTTTCTTT.

This clone was counted only a few times. The J gene is TRBJ1-5, the V gene TRBV30; D is possibly TRBD1 (6 bases). The ends were cut back, 2 bases at V and 11 bases at J, with 22 bases in the middle. Germline values: CDR1 GTSNPN, CDR2 SVGIG (reference sequence). This CDR3 is built from 15 residues. The CDR3 sequence is CAWSSGGASRSAQHF. The CDR3 DNA reads as TGTGCCTGGAGTTCGGGGGGGGCGAGCCGGTCAGCCCAGCATTTT.

This chain uses TRBV15 with TRBJ2-5, with a weak D call TRBD1 (5 bases). In germline, CDR1 is LNHNV, CDR2 YYDKDF (reference sequence). V was cut by 1 base and J by 3 bases, with 9 bases left in between. This CDR3 region has 14 residues. CDR3 sequence: CATSRAGREETQYF. CDR3 in DNA: TGTGCCACCAGCAGAGCCGGCAGGGAAGAGACCCAGTACTTC.

The rearrangement joins TRBV6-5 to TRBJ2-5; D possibly corresponds to TRBD2 (6 bases). Trimming stripped 2 bases from V and 7 bases from J, with 14 bases between. This CDR3 region has 14 residues. CDR1 MNHEY and CDR2 SVGAGI come from the germline V gene. The CDR3: CASSYGLAGGTQYF. The CDR3 bases are TGTGCCAGCAGTTACGGCCTAGCCGGGGGGACCCAGTACTTC.

The table lists this clone with a count of one. V gene TRBV10-2 combines with J gene TRBJ1-2; TRBD1 aligns across 8 bases. With V trimmed by 6 bases and J by 7 bases, 4 bases remained unmatched. This CDR3 contains 12 residues. CDR1 is WSHSY, CDR2 SAAADI, per germline. The CDR3 loop is CASSGQGAGYTF. CDR3 nucleotide sequence: TGCGCCAGCAGCGGACAGGGAGCTGGCTACACCTTC.

This rearrangement joins TRBV28 to TRBJ1-6; the match to TRBD1 covers 8 bases. J was trimmed by 8 bases and V by 2 bases; bases with no gene match: 5. This CDR3 contains 15 residues. Germline-derived CDR1 and CDR2 are MDHEN and SYDVKM. The CDR3 loop reads CASSLLGQGYSPLHF. The CDR3 DNA sequence: TGTGCCAGCAGTTTACTAGGACAGGGTTATTCACCCCTCCACTTT.

This chain joins TRBV15 and TRBJ2-7; TRBD1 is a possible D gene (6 bases). This CDR3 comprises 17 residues. V lost 0 bases to trimming and J lost 0 bases, with 15 bases between them. From germline, CDR1 is LNHNV and CDR2 YYDKDF (reference sequence). The CDR3 region has the DNA TGTGCCACCAGCAGAGAAGGAGGCAGGGGTGTCTCCTACGAGCAGTACTTC. Translated, it gives CATSREGGRGVSYEQYF.

V is TRBV5-1 and J is TRBJ2-2, with D unclear. CDR3 length equals 14 residues. With 0 bases removed from V and 3 bases from J, the gap between germline ends came to 6 bases. CDR1 is SGHRS and CDR2 is YFSETQ in the germline V gene. In DNA, the CDR3 is TGCGCCAGCAGCTTGGACTATTACACCGGGGAGCTGTTTTTT. It specifies CASSLDYYTGELFF.

The chain combines TRBV6-5 with TRBJ1-3; D is unresolved. CDR1 is MNHEY, CDR2 SVGAGI, per germline. The ends were cut back, 0 bases at V and 0 bases at J, with 9 bases in the middle. The CDR3 has 16 residues. The CDR3 sequence: CASSYSRPNSGNTIYF. In nucleotides, the CDR3 is TGTGCCAGCAGTTACTCGCGCCCCAACTCTGGAAACACCATATATTTT.

The chain is built from TRBV6-1 and TRBJ1-5, with D possibly matching TRBD1 (6 bases). Germline V gene sequence: CDR1 MNHNS, CDR2 SASEGT. This CDR3 is 14 amino acids long. V was pared by 5 bases and J by 3 bases, with 11 bases between. Here the CDR3 reads CASSYGQHNQPQHF. In DNA, the CDR3 is TGTGCCAGCAGTTATGGACAGCACAATCAGCCCCAGCATTTT.

V gene TRBV28 combines with J gene TRBJ2-2, with 12 bases that match TRBD1. Germline V CDR1 and CDR2: MDHEN, SYDVKM. V shed 5 bases, J shed 4 bases, and the junction held 11 bases outside the gene matches. CDR3 size: 18 residues. As DNA, the CDR3 is TGTGCCAGCAGTCCTCCTGGGACAGGGGGCGGCTCCACCGGGGAGCTGTTTTTT. As protein: CASSPPGTGGGSTGELFF.

V usage is TRBV5-4 and J usage is TRBJ2-2; D may be TRBD2 (5 bases). The CDR3 is 12 amino acids. CDR1 is SGHNT, CDR2 YYREEE, per germline (reference sequence). V gave up 3 bases and J gave up 9 bases, with 9 bases separating them. CDR3 region: CASSSPGRELFF. In nucleotides, the CDR3 is TGTGCCAGCAGCTCCCCGGGGAGGGAGCTGTTTTTT.

This clone occurred a few times. The rearrangement joins TRBV11-2 to TRBJ2-1; 7 bases match TRBD1. Germline lookup yields CDR1 SGHAT and CDR2 FQNNGV. V was pared by 5 bases and J by 5 bases, with 3 bases of the junction left unmatched. This CDR3 region has 13 residues. The CDR3 DNA is TGTGCCAGCAGCGCCGGGACAGACAATGAGCAGTTCTTC. Residues: CASSAGTDNEQFF.

The V and J genes are TRBV27 and TRBJ2-7; D is undetermined. The CDR3 spans 13 residues. The germline V gene encodes CDR1 MNHEY and CDR2 SMNVEV (reference sequence). V lost 2 bases and J lost 2, with 7 bases in between. CDR3 nucleotide sequence: TGTGCCAGCAGTTTAGGGCGCCCCTACGAGCAGTACTTC. Protein: CASSLGRPYEQYF.

The gene calls are TRBV9 and TRBJ2-2, with 9 bases that match TRBD1. The CDR3 sequence is 15 residues long. V was clipped by 3 bases and J by 4 bases; unmatched bases: 4. Germline loops: CDR1 SGDLS, CDR2 YYNGEE. CDR3 nucleotides: TGTGCCAGCAGCGCGGGGACAGGGAGCACCGGGGAGCTGTTTTTT. It translates to CASSAGTGSTGELFF.

V usage is TRBV2 and J usage is TRBJ1-2; TRBD1 matches 7 bases. The CDR3 is 17 residues long. The V gene end was trimmed by 8 bases and the J gene end by 4 bases; junction bases not matched to a gene: 19. Germline V gene lookup returns CDR1 SNHLY and CDR2 FYNNEI. The CDR3 loop reads CASEARQGQGRGYGYTF. DNA of the CDR3: TGTGCCAGCGAGGCTAGACAGGGTCAGGGGAGAGGCTATGGCTACACCTTC. The full variable domain, with the rest looked up from reference TRBV2 and TRBJ1-2, is EPEVTQTPSHQVTQMGQEVILRCVPISNHLYFYWYRQILGQKVEFLVSFYNNEISEKSEIFDDQFSVERPDGSNFTLKIRSTKLEDSAMYFCASEARQGQGRGYGYTFGSGTRLTVV.

This clone was observed a few times. The rearrangement links TRBV11-2 to TRBJ2-3, with 8 bases that match TRBD2. V lost 2 bases to trimming and J lost 5 bases; unmatched junction nucleotides: 6. Germline CDR1 and CDR2: SGHAT and FQNNGV. The CDR3 length is 15 residues. The CDR3 loop reads CASSLSGGEIDTQYF. CDR3 sequence (DNA): TGTGCCAGCAGCTTAAGCGGGGGCGAGATAGATACGCAGTATTTT.

The count of this clone is one. The chain joins TRBV6-6 to TRBJ1-5, with 7 bases fitting TRBD1. This CDR3 region has 16 residues. Per the germline V gene, CDR1 is MNHNY and CDR2 is SVGAGI (reference sequence). V shed 2 bases and J 0 bases; nucleotides not matched to a gene: 4. The CDR3 protein is CASSYNQGDSNQPQHF. CDR3 DNA sequence: TGTGCCAGCAGTTACAACCAGGGGGATAGCAATCAGCCCCAGCATTTT.

This chain joins TRBV7-7 and TRBJ2-1, with 10 bases matching TRBD1. V lost 5 bases to trimming and J lost 2 bases; unmatched junction nucleotides: 3. Germline values: CDR1 SSHAT, CDR2 FNYEAQ (reference sequence). The CDR3 loop spans 15 amino acids. The CDR3 spells CASSPGTGAYNEQFF. CDR3 DNA: TGTGCCAGCAGCCCCGGGACAGGGGCCTACAATGAGCAGTTCTTC. The full variable domain, its missing parts supplied by reference TRBV7-7 and TRBJ2-1, is GAGVSQSPRYKVTKRGQDVTLRCDPISSHATLYWYQQALGQGPEFLTYFNYEAQPDKSGLPSDRFSAERPEGSISTLTIQRTEQRDSAMYRCASSPGTGAYNEQFFGPGTRLTVL.

The CDR3 bases are TGTGCCAGTAGTATAGGGGGGACAGCGTCCCAAGAGACCCAGTACTTC. Translated: CASSIGGTASQETQYF. The rearrangement links TRBV19 to TRBJ2-5, with 7 positions matching TRBD1. The germline gives CDR1 LNHDA, CDR2 SQIVND (reference sequence). J lost 1 base, V lost 1 base, and 6 bases had no gene match. The length of the CDR3 is 16 residues.

The chain carries TRBV10-3 and TRBJ1-1; 8 bases agree with TRBD1. Germline CDR1 reads ENHRY; CDR2 reads SYGVKD. After removal of 6 bases from V and 1 base from J, the junction contained 1 base not matched to a gene. The CDR3 extends over 13 amino acids. CDR3 DNA: TGTGCCATCAGGACAGGGGAGAACACTGAAGCTTTCTTT. Its translation: CAIRTGENTEAFF.

This clone was detected only a few times. V gene TRBV4-1 combines with J gene TRBJ2-2, with D maybe TRBD1 (8 bases). V was cut by 1 base and J by 5 bases, with 11 bases left in between. The CDR3 contains 15 residues. CDR1 MGHRA and CDR2 YSYEKL come from the germline V gene. CDR3 protein: CASSQAQGGTGELFF. The DNA of the CDR3 is TGCGCCAGCAGCCAAGCACAGGGGGGGACCGGGGAGCTGTTTTTT.

Note on this clone: At one of its ends the junction is not consistent with the germline gene, which may arise from a read error. The gene calls are TRBV6-4 and TRBJ1-2; 7 bases line up with TRBD1. Germline V gene lookup returns CDR1 MRHNA and CDR2 SNTAGT. The CDR3 has 14 amino acids. CDR3 protein: CASSGDSLNCGYTF. CDR3 sequence (DNA): TGTGCCAGCAGTGGGGACAGCCTCAACTGTGGCTACACCTTC.

The genes are TRBV7-2 and TRBJ1-3, with 8 bases fitting TRBD1. CDR3 length: 17 residues. V gave up 3 bases and J gave up 0 bases; unmatched junction bases: 7. CDR1 is SGHTA, CDR2 FQGNSA, per germline. CDR3: CASSFPAGGASGNTIYF. CDR3 sequence (DNA): TGTGCCAGCAGCTTCCCCGCAGGGGGCGCCTCTGGAAACACCATATATTTT. The full variable domain, its missing parts supplied by reference TRBV7-2 and TRBJ1-3, is GAGVSQSPSNKVTEKGKDVELRCDPISGHTALYWYRQSLGQGLEFLIYFQGNSAPDKSGLPSDRFSAERTGGSVSTLTIQRTQQEDSAVYLCASSFPAGGASGNTIYFGEGSWLTVV.

The rearrangement uses TRBV12-5 and TRBJ1-3, with 8 bases that match TRBD1. The CDR3 consists of 18 residues. V lost 2 bases and J lost 0; bases outside the gene matches: 9. CDR1 and CDR2 from the germline V gene are LGHNT and FRNRAP. Here the CDR3 DNA reads TGTGCTAGTGGTTTGTACCCGGGACAGGAGTCCTCTGGAAACACCATATATTTT. Translated: CASGLYPGQESSGNTIYF.

The chain recombines TRBV6-5 with TRBJ1-1, with D possibly being TRBD1 (5 bases). CDR1 and CDR2 from the germline V gene are MNHEY and SVGAGI. CDR3 length: 13 amino acids. Trimming took 7 bases from V and 7 from J, leaving 16 bases between them. The CDR3 DNA follows: TGTGCCAGCACCTTACTCGGAAGGGGTGAAGCTTTCTTT. Translated: CASTLLGRGEAFF.

This clone was observed at least ten times. V usage is TRBV10-2 and J usage is TRBJ1-3; D gene unclear. The CDR3 runs to 12 residues. With 4 bases removed from V and 4 bases from J, the gap between germline ends came to 5 bases. Per the germline V gene, CDR1 is WSHSY and CDR2 is SAAADI. The CDR3 is CASSGQGNTIYF. CDR3 DNA sequence: TGCGCCAGCAGTGGGCAGGGAAACACCATATATTTT.

Note on this clone: Sequence at one end of the junction differs from germline and may be a read error. V is TRBV7-9 and J is TRBJ1-1; a weak D match, TRBD1 (5 bases). The CDR3 spans 17 residues. Germline assignment: CDR1 SEHNR and CDR2 FQNEAQ (reference sequence). CDR3 nucleotide sequence: TGTTCCAGCAGTCCACGGGCCCGGACACCTCCGAACACTGAAGCTTTCTTT. This sequence encodes CSSSPRARTPPNTEAFF.

This chain joins TRBV28 and TRBJ1-3; weak D call: TRBD1 (5 bases). Trimming took off 6 bases at V and 0 bases at J, with 9 bases between the two ends. CDR3 size: 14 residues. CDR1 and CDR2 (germline): MDHEN, SYDVKM. The CDR3 sequence: CASRGLPSGNTIYF. DNA for the CDR3: TGTGCCAGCAGGGGACTGCCCTCTGGAAACACCATATATTTT.

The gene calls are TRBV19 and TRBJ1-5; D is unresolved. Trimming left V 5 bases short and J 6 bases short, with 17 bases between. Germline V gene sequence: CDR1 LNHDA, CDR2 SQIVND (reference sequence). The CDR3 sequence is 15 residues long. The CDR3 nucleotides are TGTGCCAGTAGTCAGTCCCCGGGAGAGGGTCAGCCCCAGCATTTT. The encoded protein is CASSQSPGEGQPQHF.

This rearrangement joins TRBV27 to TRBJ2-7; D is possibly TRBD2 (6 bases). Germline lookup yields CDR1 MNHEY and CDR2 SMNVEV (reference sequence). The CDR3 contains 14 residues. Trimming stripped 5 bases from V and 2 bases from J, with 13 bases between. In DNA form, the CDR3 reads TGTGCCAGCAGTCCCCGACTAGGGGCCTACGAGCAGTACTTC. Translation: CASSPRLGAYEQYF.